Sequencing of this T cell receptor beta chain was carried out in a study of molecular identifiers for immune sequencing clone quantification. Whole-study findings and limits: Clones above 20 RNA copies contained over 99% of effector molecules and under 1% of naive molecules.

Details on this clonotype: Its matching antigen is unknown.

TCRdb itself ran the PCR reads through MiXCR, one entry per CDR3 protein. Found here are about 640,000 distinct CDR3 sequences, about 20% of them singletons; the top ten hold around 0.9%. The sequence derives from a human donor in good health. Some libraries in this study had Jurkat cell RNA spiked in. Sequences were obtained from naive CD8+ T cells from blood, with Jurkat cell RNA spiked in. The subset denotes: FACS-sorted CD8+CD4-CCR7+CD45RA+ naive T cells.

CDR3 nucleotides: TGTGCCAGCAGCGTCGAAGCAGGGTTCCACGAGCAGTACTTC. Its translation is CASSVEAGFHEQYF. This sequence joins TRBV7-6 and TRBJ2-7; D may be TRBD1 (5 bases). The CDR3 covers 14 residues. Per the germline V gene, CDR1 is SGHVS and CDR2 is FNYEAQ. V lost 5 bases and J lost 5, with 16 bases in between.